The source of this TCR beta chain is a study of blood T cell repertoires in COVID-19. Study-level information: Nucleic acid was either cDNA or gDNA, and it came from T cells, B-cell-depleted T cells, or PBMCs.

Participant-reported clinical history was the basis for cohort assignment. In the source study's methods: Amplification of reference gene primers provided the estimated nucleated cell counts. Data came from immunoSEQ multiplex PCR; TCRdb stores just in-frame clones and leaves some out. V, J and clone size were drawn from that table, and D and trimming were deduced from the DNA. Here the sample spans over 250,000 clones, 75% to 90% being singletons. The CDR3 length is 13 residues. Germline CDR1 SGDLS, CDR2 YYNGEE. With 4 bases removed from V and 3 bases from J, the gap between germline ends came to 10 bases.

The material sequenced was PBMCs or T cells enriched from blood (not recorded which). The receptor's source is a woman aged 18-29 years who had recovered from COVID-19. This chain uses TRBV9 with TRBJ1-1; no clear D. The CDR3 sequence: CASSPRIYTEAFF. CDR3 nucleotide sequence: TGTGCCAGCAGCCCCAGGATTTACACTGAAGCTTTCTTT.